This T cell receptor beta chain emerged from a study of blood T cell repertoires in COVID-19. V shed 0 bases, J shed 7 bases, and the junction held 9 bases outside the gene matches. The length of the CDR3 is 16 residues. Germline-derived CDR1 and CDR2 are SGHNT and YYREEE (reference sequence). Patients from Seattle were sampled longitudinally, starting during active infection. Using immunoSEQ multiplex PCR, the repertoire was profiled, and TCRdb retains in-frame clones only, with some absent. The data show 100,000 to 150,000 clones, around 89% seen once. The origin of this receptor is a man in his 60s with COVID-19, enrolled during active disease. The J gene is TRBJ2-3, the V gene TRBV5-4, with 9 bases matching TRBD1. Sequenced: peripheral blood. The CDR3, as DNA: TGTGCCAGCAGCTTGGGCCGGGACAGGGCCGGGAATACGCAGTATTTT. Translating it yields CASSLGRDRAGNTQYF.